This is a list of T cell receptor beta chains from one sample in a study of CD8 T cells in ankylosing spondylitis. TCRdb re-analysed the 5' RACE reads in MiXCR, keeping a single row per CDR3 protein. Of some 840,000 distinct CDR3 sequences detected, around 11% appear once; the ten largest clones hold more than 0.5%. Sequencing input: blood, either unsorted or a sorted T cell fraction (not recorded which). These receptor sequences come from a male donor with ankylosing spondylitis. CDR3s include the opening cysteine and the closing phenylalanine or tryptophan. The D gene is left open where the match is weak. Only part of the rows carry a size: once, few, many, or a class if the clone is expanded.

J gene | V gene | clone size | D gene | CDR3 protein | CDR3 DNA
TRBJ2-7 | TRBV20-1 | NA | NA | CSARDPRQTSYEQYF | TGCAGTGCTAGAGATCCCAGACAGACCTCCTACGAGCAGTACTTC
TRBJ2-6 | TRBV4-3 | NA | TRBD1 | CASSQDIGQVFSGANVLTF | TGCGCCAGCAGCCAAGATATCGGACAGGTCTTCTCTGGGGCCAACGTCCTGACTTTC
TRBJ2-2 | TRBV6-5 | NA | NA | CASSYSRSEVGELFF | TGTGCCAGCAGTTACTCCAGGTCCGAAGTCGGGGAGCTGTTTTTT
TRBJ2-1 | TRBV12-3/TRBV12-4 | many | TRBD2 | CASSPAVAGVNNEQFF | TGTGCCAGCAGCCCCGCGGTGGCGGGAGTCAACAATGAGCAGTTCTTC
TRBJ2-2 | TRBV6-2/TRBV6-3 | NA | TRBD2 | CASSRFSGTSVAGELFF | TGTGCCAGCAGTCGCTTTAGCGGGACTAGCGTTGCCGGGGAGCTGTTTTTT
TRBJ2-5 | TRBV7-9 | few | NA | CASSLGARRETQYF | TGTGCCAGCAGCTTAGGAGCGAGGAGGGAGACCCAGTACTTC
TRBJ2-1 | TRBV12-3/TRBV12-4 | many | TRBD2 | CASRPELADSYNEQFF | TGTGCCAGCAGGCCGGAACTAGCGGATTCCTACAATGAGCAGTTCTTC
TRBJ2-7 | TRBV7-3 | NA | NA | CASSLQGGETYEQYF | TGTGCCAGCAGCTTACAAGGCGGGGAAACCTACGAGCAGTACTTC
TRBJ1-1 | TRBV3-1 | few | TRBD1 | CASSLAGGTNTEAFF | TGTGCCAGCAGCCTAGCAGGGGGCACGAACACTGAAGCTTTCTTT
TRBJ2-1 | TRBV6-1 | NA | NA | CASSRDLGYNEQFF | TGTGCCAGCAGTAGGGACTTAGGGTACAATGAGCAGTTCTTC
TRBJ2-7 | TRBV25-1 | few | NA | CASSDPGYEQYF | TGTGCCAGCAGTGACCCAGGCTACGAGCAGTACTTC
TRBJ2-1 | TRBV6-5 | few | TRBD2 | CASSWREGYNEQFF | TGTGCCAGCAGTTGGCGGGAGGGCTACAATGAGCAGTTCTTC
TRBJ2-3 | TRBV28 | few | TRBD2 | CASSYNPPLAGRVDTQYF | TGTGCCAGCAGTTATAATCCCCCACTAGCGGGAAGGGTCGATACGCAGTATTTT
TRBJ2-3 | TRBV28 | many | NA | CASSVGSGPDTQYF | TGTGCCAGCAGCGTTGGTTCGGGTCCAGATACGCAGTATTTT
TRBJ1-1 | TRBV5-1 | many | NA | CASSLVAGSTEAFF | TGCGCCAGCAGCTTGGTTGCAGGGAGCACTGAAGCTTTCTTT
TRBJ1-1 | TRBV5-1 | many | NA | CASSSQGGNTEAFF | TGCGCCAGCAGCTCACAGGGCGGGAACACTGAAGCTTTCTTT
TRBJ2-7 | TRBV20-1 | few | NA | CSAWRDEQYF | TGCAGTGCTTGGCGGGACGAGCAGTACTTC
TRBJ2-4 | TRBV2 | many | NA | CASSEDRVFGIQYF | TGTGCCAGCAGTGAAGACAGGGTTTTTGGCATTCAGTACTTC
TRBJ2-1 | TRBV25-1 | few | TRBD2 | CASSEYRETSGLGEQFF | TGTGCCAGCAGTGAATATCGGGAGACTAGCGGGTTAGGTGAGCAGTTCTTC
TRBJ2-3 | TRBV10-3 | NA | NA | CAISVGDTQYF | TGTGCCATCAGTGTGGGAGATACGCAGTATTTT
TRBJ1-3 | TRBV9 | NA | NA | CASSVAGQTSGNTIYF | TGTGCCAGCAGCGTAGCAGGTCAGACATCTGGAAACACCATATATTTT
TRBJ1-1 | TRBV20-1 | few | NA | CSARSTDTEAFF | TGCAGTGCTAGATCGACGGACACTGAAGCTTTCTTT
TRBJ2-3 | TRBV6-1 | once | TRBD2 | CASSQTSAGEGDTQYF | TGTGCCAGCAGTCAAACTTCAGCGGGAGAAGGAGATACGCAGTATTTT
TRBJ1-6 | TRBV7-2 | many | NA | CASSLGLQGTPLHF | TGTGCCAGCAGCTTAGGGTTACAGGGCACACCCCTCCACTTT
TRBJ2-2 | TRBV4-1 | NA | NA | CASSPATDRPTYRGELFF | TGCGCCAGCAGCCCAGCGACGGACAGACCGACCTACCGCGGGGAGCTGTTTTTT
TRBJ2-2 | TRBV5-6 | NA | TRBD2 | CASSLWREKGGELFF | TGTGCCAGCAGCTTGTGGCGGGAGAAGGGCGGGGAGCTGTTTTTT
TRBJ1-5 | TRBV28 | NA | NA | CASSPPQDQPQHF | TGTGCCAGCAGTCCCCCCCAAGATCAGCCCCAGCATTTT
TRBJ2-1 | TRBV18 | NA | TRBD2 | CASSRSGRRESYNEQFF | TGTGCCAGCTCACGGTCGGGTCGGCGGGAGTCTTACAATGAGCAGTTCTTC
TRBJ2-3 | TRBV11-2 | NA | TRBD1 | CASSLGTGGFTDTQYF | TGTGCCAGCAGCTTAGGGACAGGGGGATTCACAGATACGCAGTATTTT
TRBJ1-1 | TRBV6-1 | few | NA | CASTRGQLNTEAFF | TGTGCCAGCACGCGAGGGCAGCTGAACACTGAAGCTTTCTTT
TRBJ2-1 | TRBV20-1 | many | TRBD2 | CSAELAGAYGEQFF | TGCAGTGCTGAACTAGCGGGGGCTTATGGTGAGCAGTTCTTC
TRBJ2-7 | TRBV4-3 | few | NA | CASSQEAISRTREQYF | TGCGCCAGCAGCCAAGAGGCTATAAGTCGCACCCGAGAGCAGTACTTC
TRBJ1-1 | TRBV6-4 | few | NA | CASSDSDSYEAFF | TGTGCCAGCAGTGACTCGGATAGCTATGAAGCTTTCTTT
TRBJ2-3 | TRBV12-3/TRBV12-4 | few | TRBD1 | CASSHRRDSYTQYF | TGTGCCAGCAGCCACCGTCGGGACAGTTATACGCAGTATTTT
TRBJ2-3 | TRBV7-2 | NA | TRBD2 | CASSPGLAGKTDTQYF | TGTGCCAGCAGCCCTGGACTAGCGGGGAAAACAGATACGCAGTATTTT
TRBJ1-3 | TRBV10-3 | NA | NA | CAIIRRGSGNTIYF | TGTGCCATCATAAGAAGAGGCAGTGGAAACACCATATATTTT
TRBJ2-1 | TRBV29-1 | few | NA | CSLSGFYNEQFF | TGCAGCTTATCAGGGTTTTACAATGAGCAGTTCTTC
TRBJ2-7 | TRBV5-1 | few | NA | CASSQPGSTEQYF | TGCGCCAGCAGCCAGCCGGGGTCGACCGAGCAGTACTTC
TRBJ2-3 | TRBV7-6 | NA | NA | CASSSGPTSDTQYF | TGTGCCAGCAGCTCAGGGCCAACTTCAGATACGCAGTATTTT
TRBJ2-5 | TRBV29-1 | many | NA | CSVGLSGETQYF | TGCAGCGTCGGACTCTCCGGGGAGACCCAGTACTTC